A single sample gave rise to the 27 T cell receptor beta chains below, sequenced in a study of CXCR3-negative and CXCR3-positive naive CD8 T cells. cDNA libraries for TRB were generated by 5' RACE incorporating UMI labels. From its re-call of the 5' RACE reads, TCRdb lists each CDR3 protein once, without DNA. The table for this sample gives fewer than 55,000 distinct CDR3 sequences. Input material: naive CXCR3- CD8+ T cells from blood. The sample's subset: CD45RO-CCR7+CD27+CD95- naive CD8+ T cells lacking CXCR3 (TNR3-). The receptor set was obtained from a human donor in good health. Some clones in this sample may be carry-over from other donors' samples.

The chain joins TRBV6-5 to TRBJ2-1; there is no DNA to check the TCRdb D call of TRBD2. Germline V gene lookup returns CDR1 MNHEY and CDR2 SVGAGI. The CDR3 spans 16 residues. This CDR3 is CASSVLAGGLYNEQFF.

V and J are TRBV14 and TRBJ2-7. The germline V gene has CDR1 SGHDN and CDR2 FVKESK. This CDR3 is 14 amino acids long. The CDR3 here is CASSVQGMLNEQYF.

This chain uses TRBV7-9 with TRBJ1-1. The CDR3 runs 12 residues. Looked up from germline, CDR1 is SEHNR and CDR2 is FQNEAQ (reference sequence). CDR3 sequence reads: CASSPRNTEAFF.

The rearrangement uses TRBV28 and TRBJ1-5; lacking DNA, the TRBD1 call made by TCRdb goes unchecked. The CDR3 extends over 16 amino acids. The V gene's germline CDR1 is MDHEN and CDR2 SYDVKM. This CDR3 is CASNTGRGRDYQPQHF.

The chain links TRBV14 to TRBJ2-7; as DNA is missing, the TRBD2 call by TCRdb cannot be tested. Germline V gene sequence: CDR1 SGHDN, CDR2 FVKESK. CDR3 size: 16 residues. The CDR3 sequence is CASSQDVASGVYEQYF.

This chain connects TRBV6-6 to TRBJ1-2; TCRdb picks TRBD1, but there is no DNA to check that call. Per the germline V gene, CDR1 is MNHNY and CDR2 is SVGAGI (reference sequence). The CDR3 is 19 residues long. The CDR3 is CASSYSPNSLDRGHYGYTF.

The rearrangement uses TRBV5-1 and TRBJ2-7; as DNA is missing, the TRBD1 call by TCRdb cannot be tested. The CDR3 is 13 residues long. Germline CDR1 and CDR2: SGHRS and YFSETQ. The CDR3 here is CASSPTGFYEQYF.

The genes are TRBV12-3 or TRBV12-4 and TRBJ2-1. This CDR3 is built from 15 residues. The CDR3 sequence: CASSSRARQGNEQFF.

The rearrangement joins TRBV20-1 to TRBJ2-7; without DNA, the TCRdb call of TRBD1 cannot be checked. CDR1 and CDR2 from the germline V gene are DFQATT and SNEGSKA (reference sequence). This CDR3 contains 15 residues. The CDR3 protein is CSARDPLTATYEQYF.

This sequence joins TRBV6-5 and TRBJ1-5. The CDR3 spans 15 residues. The germline V gene encodes CDR1 MNHEY and CDR2 SVGAGI. The CDR3: CASSSRSFSNQPQHF.

The chain uses TRBV7-2 and TRBJ2-3; TCRdb's D call of TRBD2 is untestable without DNA. CDR3 length: 17 residues. Germline V lookup: CDR1 SGHTA, CDR2 FQGNSA. The CDR3 here is CASSLDRAGGPEDTQYF.

V usage is TRBV5-1 and J usage is TRBJ1-1. Germline-derived CDR1 and CDR2 are SGHRS and YFSETQ. This CDR3 spans 16 amino acids. CDR3: CASSFGGRAANTEAFF.

The V gene is TRBV12-3 or TRBV12-4, the J gene TRBJ1-2; TCRdb calls TRBD1, which cannot be checked without DNA. The CDR3 totals 14 residues. The CDR3 spells CASKTQGASYGYTF.

The chain carries TRBV29-1 and TRBJ2-6. Germline lookup yields CDR1 SQVTM and CDR2 ANQGSEA. This CDR3 has 14 amino acids. CDR3: CSAQSDSGANVLTF.

The CDR3 reads CASMAFSTDTQYF. The V gene is TRBV6-6, the J gene TRBJ2-3. Per germline, CDR1 MNHNY and CDR2 SVGAGI (reference sequence). The CDR3 has 13 amino acids.

The V and J genes are TRBV4-2 and TRBJ1-4. This CDR3 spans 11 amino acids. Looked up from germline, CDR1 is LGHNA and CDR2 is YNFKEQ. The CDR3: CASREHEKLFF.

The rearrangement uses TRBV5-1 and TRBJ1-2. Germline lookup yields CDR1 SGHRS and CDR2 YFSETQ. This CDR3 has 16 amino acids. CDR3: CASSSYSRSGDYGYTF.

CDR3 sequence: CASSLGAGGYNEQFF. This chain links TRBV11-2 with TRBJ2-1; TCRdb designates TRBD2, a call that cannot be tested without DNA. The germline CDR1 and CDR2 sequences are SGHAT and FQNNGV. This CDR3 comprises 15 residues.

The genes are TRBV9 and TRBJ2-1; as DNA is missing, the TRBD1 call by TCRdb cannot be tested. This CDR3 comprises 13 residues. Germline CDR1 and CDR2: SGDLS and YYNGEE. The chain's CDR3 is CASRGLGYNEQFF.

The chain uses TRBV15 and TRBJ2-7. The CDR3 has 14 amino acids. Germline CDR1 is LNHNV and CDR2 is YYDKDF (reference sequence). Here the CDR3 reads CATSEDRSSCEQYF. Filled out from reference TRBV15 and TRBJ2-7, the complete variable domain reads DAMVIQNPRYQVTQFGKPVTLSCSQTLNHNVMYWYQQKSSQAPKLLFHYYDKDFNNEADTPDNFQSRRPNTSFCFLDIRSPGLGDTAMYLCATSEDRSSCEQYFGPGTRLTVT.

This chain uses TRBV10-3 with TRBJ2-7. The CDR3 covers 12 residues. Per the germline V gene, CDR1 is ENHRY and CDR2 is SYGVKD. CDR3 protein: CAISESGYEQYF.

The chain carries TRBV6-5 and TRBJ2-1; lacking DNA, the TRBD2 call made by TCRdb goes unchecked. Germline loops: CDR1 MNHEY, CDR2 SVGAGI. This CDR3 comprises 16 residues. The CDR3 spells CASSTLQQEAYNEQFF.

This chain links TRBV20-1 with TRBJ2-1; TCRdb names TRBD1, which stays unverified in the absence of DNA. This CDR3 has 15 amino acids. From germline, CDR1 is DFQATT and CDR2 SNEGSKA (reference sequence). The CDR3 sequence is CSASGAGAGYNEQFF.

This chain uses TRBV6-2 or TRBV6-3 with TRBJ1-1. The CDR3 totals 12 residues. Germline values: CDR1 MNHEY, CDR2 SVGEGT. CDR3 loop: CASSYTNTEAFF.

This rearrangement joins TRBV5-1 to TRBJ2-2; TCRdb proposes TRBD1, but this gene call is untestable without DNA. This CDR3 comprises 18 residues. Germline CDR1 and CDR2: SGHRS and YFSETQ. This chain's CDR3 is CASNRVGVIGGPTGELFF.

The chain couples TRBV6-2 or TRBV6-3 to TRBJ2-1; the TCRdb call, TRBD1, lacks DNA for checking. Germline CDR1 reads MNHEY; CDR2 reads SVGEGT. The CDR3 covers 14 residues. The CDR3 reads CASSPRDTYNEQFF.

CDR3 protein: CASSQASGILYEQYF. The chain is built from TRBV4-3 and TRBJ2-7. The V gene's germline CDR1 is LGHNA and CDR2 YSLEER. CDR3 size: 15 residues.